This T cell receptor (beta chain) derives from a study of T cells in Graves' hyperthyroidism and ophthalmopathy. Patients having uncontrolled infection, another autoimmune disease, pregnancy or lactation were not included. Looked up from germline, CDR1 is MNHEY and CDR2 is SMNVEV (reference sequence). Trimming cost V 6 bases and J 0 bases, with 9 bases left between them. The CDR3 extends over 15 amino acids. The source material, RNA transcripts, was used to amplify TCR beta CDR3 regions. First-round RT-PCR of the TCR CDR3 relied on the HTBI primer set. TCRdb analysed the multiplex PCR reads with MiXCR anew, one entry per CDR3 protein. Here the sample spans about 200,000 distinct CDR3 sequences, approximately 20% being singletons.

The sequenced sample consisted of blood. V gene TRBV27 combines with J gene TRBJ1-6; D is possibly TRBD1 (5 bases). This clonotype was obtained from a man aged 35-49 years with Graves' hyperthyroidism. The CDR3 is CASRVRGSYNSPLHF. CDR3 in DNA: TGTGCCAGCAGAGTTAGGGGCTCCTATAATTCACCCCTCCACTTT.